These 32 T cell receptor beta chains came from one sample sequenced in a study of blood T cell repertoires in COVID-19. Data came from immunoSEQ multiplex PCR; TCRdb stores just in-frame clones and leaves some out. The sample holds 300,000 to 400,000 clones; 70% to 90% are singletons and the top ten take roughly 4%. The sample was PBMCs or T cells enriched from blood (not recorded which). Source of these receptors: a middle-aged woman with acute COVID-19.

The chain uses TRBV29-1 and TRBJ2-5, with D maybe TRBD1 (6 bases). The CDR3 consists of 14 residues. V was cut by 3 bases and J by 1 base, with 12 bases left in between. Per germline, CDR1 SQVTM and CDR2 ANQGSEA. CDR3 loop: CSVDRAGVQETQYF. DNA of the CDR3: TGCAGCGTTGATAGGGCAGGGGTCCAAGAGACCCAGTACTTC.

The chain joins TRBV21-1 to TRBJ2-7; the table names TRBD1, a call not compared with the DNA. TRBV21-1 constitutes a pseudogene. CDR3 length: 17 residues. The CDR3 DNA reads as TGTGCCAGCAGCAAAGTGGGGTCGGGACAACCGCCCTACGAGCAGTACTTC. It specifies CASSKVGSGQPPYEQYF.

The chain employs TRBV5-4 and TRBJ1-1, with 7 bases identical to TRBD1. Looked up from germline, CDR1 is SGHNT and CDR2 is YYREEE (reference sequence). This CDR3 spans 13 amino acids. Trimming at V came to 4 bases and at J to 5 bases, leaving 5 bases not matched to a gene. The CDR3 is CASSAGQKTEAFF. The CDR3 DNA is TGTGCCAGCAGCGCGGGACAGAAGACTGAAGCTTTCTTT.

The chain links TRBV7-2 to TRBJ1-4, with D maybe TRBD1 (6 bases). The CDR3 loop spans 17 amino acids. CDR1 and CDR2 (germline): SGHTA, FQGNSA. The V end lost 5 bases, the J end lost 2 bases, and 18 bases lay between the germline ends. CDR3 bases: TGTGCCAGCAGCCGCTTGCGGGGGCAAGGGACTAATGAAAAACTGTTTTTT. Translated, it gives CASSRLRGQGTNEKLFF.

The chain employs TRBV21-1 and TRBJ1-6; the D segment call TRBD1 is taken from the table without a DNA check. TRBV21-1 is labeled a pseudogene. The CDR3 covers 15 residues. CDR3 DNA sequence: TGTGCCAGCAGACTTACCGGGACAGGGTCCTCACCCCTCCACTTT. Translating gives CASRLTGTGSSPLHF.

This clone has just one count. The rearrangement uses TRBV9 and TRBJ1-1, with 9 positions matching TRBD1. Germline V lookup: CDR1 SGDLS, CDR2 YYNGEE. Trimming removed 1 base from V and 5 bases from J; junction bases left unmatched: 3. This CDR3 comprises 14 residues. CDR3 in amino acids: CASSVRQGGTEAFF. Here the CDR3 DNA reads TGTGCCAGCAGCGTACGACAGGGGGGGACTGAAGCTTTCTTT.

The V and J genes are TRBV6-5 and TRBJ2-7; TRBD1 matches 10 bases. Germline CDR1 and CDR2: MNHEY and SVGAGI. V lost 2 bases to trimming and J lost 5 bases; unmatched junction nucleotides: 6. CDR3 length: 15 residues. In DNA, the CDR3 is TGTGCCAGCAGTTACCCCGGGACAGGGGTTAACGAGCAGTACTTC. Residues: CASSYPGTGVNEQYF.

V is TRBV4-1 and J is TRBJ2-7; possibly TRBD2 for D (5 bases). V was cut by 1 base and J by 2 bases, with 9 bases left in between. The CDR3 is 14 amino acids. Germline loops: CDR1 MGHRA, CDR2 YSYEKL. The CDR3 reads CASSQGGSAYEQYF. The CDR3 DNA is TGCGCCAGCAGCCAAGGAGGGAGCGCCTACGAGCAGTACTTC.

V gene TRBV9 combines with J gene TRBJ1-1; TRBD1 might be the D (6 bases). The V end lost 0 bases, the J end lost 4 bases, and 13 bases lay between the germline ends. This CDR3 has 15 amino acids. Germline V gene sequence: CDR1 SGDLS, CDR2 YYNGEE. CDR3 region: CASSVDPRGGTEAFF. CDR3 sequence (DNA): TGTGCCAGCAGCGTAGATCCCAGGGGTGGCACTGAAGCTTTCTTT. The full variable domain, in which reference TRBV9 and TRBJ1-1 provide the parts outside the CDR3, is DSGVTQTPKHLITATGQRVTLRCSPRSGDLSVYWYQQSLDQGLQFLIQYYNGEERAKGNILERFSAQQFPDLHSELNLSSLELGDSALYFCASSVDPRGGTEAFFGQGTRLTVV.

The J gene is TRBJ1-4, the V gene TRBV19; 10 positions match TRBD1. Per the germline V gene, CDR1 is LNHDA and CDR2 is SQIVND (reference sequence). The CDR3 runs 14 residues. V lost 4 bases, J lost 11 bases, and 7 bases stayed unmatched. CDR3 sequence: CASSSRDRGGKLFF. The CDR3 DNA reads TGTGCCAGTAGTAGCCGGGACAGGGGAGGCAAACTGTTTTTT. The full variable domain, completed using reference TRBV19 and TRBJ1-4, is DGGITQSPKYLFRKEGQNVTLSCEQNLNHDAMYWYRQDPGQGLRLIYYSQIVNDFQKGDIAEGYSVSREKKESFPLTVTSAQKNPTAFYLCASSSRDRGGKLFFGSGTQLSVL.

This rearrangement joins TRBV6-5 to TRBJ1-1; D is undetermined. The CDR3 is made up of 14 amino acids. Per the germline V gene, CDR1 is MNHEY and CDR2 is SVGAGI. The V end lost 8 bases, the J end lost 1 base, and 14 bases lay between the germline ends. As DNA, the CDR3 is TGTGCCAGCGCGCGGCGGGATGGGAACACTGAAGCTTTCTTT. It specifies CASARRDGNTEAFF.

This clone was seen a single time. This chain connects TRBV27 to TRBJ2-2, with 11 bases lining up with TRBD2. This CDR3 region has 17 residues. The J segment lost 3 bases and the V segment lost 8 bases, leaving 11 bases of the junction unmatched. Germline CDR1 MNHEY, CDR2 SMNVEV (reference sequence). CDR3 region: CASAPRLAGGYTGELFF. CDR3 bases: TGTGCCAGCGCCCCAAGGCTAGCGGGAGGTTACACCGGGGAGCTGTTTTTT.

This chain uses TRBV9 with TRBJ1-5; 10 bases map to TRBD1. Germline V gene lookup returns CDR1 SGDLS and CDR2 YYNGEE. Trimming removed 0 bases from V and 0 bases from J; junction bases left unmatched: 12. The CDR3 contains 20 residues. Here the CDR3 reads CASSVVVDRGYQVSNQPQHF. CDR3 in DNA: TGTGCCAGCAGCGTAGTAGTGGACAGGGGGTATCAGGTTAGCAATCAGCCCCAGCATTTT.

The CDR3 loop is CASSSGGRVATNEKLFF. The CDR3 nucleotides read TGTGCCAGCAGCTCAGGCGGGAGGGTTGCAACTAATGAAAAACTGTTTTTT. V is TRBV11-2 and J is TRBJ1-4; D gene ambiguous. Trimming stripped 4 bases from V and 0 bases from J, with 15 bases between. Per the germline V gene, CDR1 is SGHAT and CDR2 is FQNNGV. The CDR3 totals 17 residues. Variable domain in full (rest from reference TRBV11-2 and TRBJ1-4): EAGVAQSPRYKIIEKRQSVAFWCNPISGHATLYWYQQILGQGPKLLIQFQNNGVVDDSQLPKDRFSAERLKGVDSTLKIQPAKLEDSAVYLCASSSGGRVATNEKLFFGSGTQLSVL.

This chain connects TRBV6-2 or TRBV6-3 to TRBJ2-6; D unresolved. The CDR3 is made up of 17 amino acids. V was shortened by 0 bases and J by 0 bases, with 9 bases between the two germline ends. Germline values: CDR1 MNHEY, CDR2 SVGEGT. The DNA of the CDR3 is TGTGCCAGCAGTTACTCCTCTCAGGTCTCTGGGGCCAACGTCCTGACTTTC. As protein: CASSYSSQVSGANVLTF.

CDR3 nucleotides: TGTGCCATCAGAGTCAACGTCATCGGGCAAGAGACCCAGTACTTC. Encoded protein: CAIRVNVIGQETQYF. The chain combines TRBV10-3 with TRBJ2-5; D call uncertain. V was pared by 6 bases and J by 2 bases, with 16 bases between. The CDR3 sequence is 15 residues long. Per germline, CDR1 ENHRY and CDR2 SYGVKD.

The J gene is TRBJ1-2, the V gene TRBV6-1, with D maybe TRBD1 (5 bases). CDR3 length equals 13 residues. Germline V lookup: CDR1 MNHNS, CDR2 SASEGT. The ends were cut back, 3 bases at V and 4 bases at J, with 9 bases in the middle. The CDR3 region is CASSETVIYGYTF. Here the CDR3 DNA reads TGTGCCAGCAGTGAGACAGTAATCTATGGCTACACCTTC.

CDR3 region: CASSLVSQPGLAGPSSYNEQFF. CDR3 nucleotides: TGTGCCAGCAGCCTAGTTAGTCAACCGGGACTAGCGGGACCGAGCTCCTACAATGAGCAGTTCTTC. The J gene is TRBJ2-1, the V gene TRBV7-3, with 13 bases aligning to TRBD2. J gave up 0 bases and V 5 bases, and 19 bases lay outside the gene matches. The CDR3 sequence is 22 residues long. The germline gives CDR1 SGHTA, CDR2 FQGTGA.

This sequence joins TRBV19 and TRBJ1-1; D remains ambiguous. The germline V and J ends were trimmed by 6 bases and 5 bases, with 19 bases remaining between them. The CDR3 has 15 amino acids. Germline loops: CDR1 LNHDA, CDR2 SQIVND (reference sequence). This CDR3 reads CASSTPGGRLTEAFF. The CDR3 DNA is TGTGCCAGTAGCACCCCTGGAGGGCGGTTGACTGAAGCTTTCTTT.

The J gene is TRBJ2-3, the V gene TRBV29-1, with 7 bases identical to TRBD1. The length of the CDR3 is 14 residues. The germline V gene has CDR1 SQVTM and CDR2 ANQGSEA. V shed 6 bases and J 0 bases; nucleotides not matched to a gene: 6. For the CDR3, the DNA is TGCAGCGTCGACGGGACAGCGAGCACAGATACGCAGTATTTT. Its translation: CSVDGTASTDTQYF.

This clone was counted between two and nine times. The chain combines TRBV19 with TRBJ2-1; tentative D call: TRBD2 (5 bases). The CDR3 consists of 12 residues. V was pared by 9 bases and J by 9 bases, with 15 bases between. The V gene's germline CDR1 is LNHDA and CDR2 SQIVND (reference sequence). CDR3 in amino acids: CASSQTRVEQFF. The CDR3 DNA reads as TGTGCCAGCTCACAGACGCGGGTTGAGCAGTTCTTC.

The chain couples TRBV7-2 to TRBJ1-4; TRBD1 agrees at 9 bases. The V and J ends lost 3 bases and 5 bases, in that order; junction bases with no gene match: 4. The CDR3 covers 15 residues. Per germline, CDR1 SGHTA and CDR2 FQGNSA. The CDR3 is CASSLTGTGNEKLFF. CDR3 bases: TGTGCCAGCAGCTTGACCGGGACAGGGAATGAAAAACTGTTTTTT.

This clone turned up a few times. The rearrangement links TRBV4-3 to TRBJ1-4; D gene uncertain. The CDR3 is made up of 16 amino acids. Between the trimmed V and J ends, which lost 1 base and 0 bases, there was a span of 9 bases. Germline values: CDR1 LGHNA, CDR2 YSLEER. The CDR3 loop reads CASSQVLSTTNEKLFF. The CDR3 DNA reads as TGCGCCAGCAGCCAAGTGTTGTCAACAACTAATGAAAAACTGTTTTTT.

The chain has TRBV29-1 and TRBJ1-3, with D hard to call. The V gene's germline CDR1 is SQVTM and CDR2 ANQGSEA. Trimming took off 6 bases at V and 0 bases at J, with 15 bases between the two ends. The length of the CDR3 is 15 residues. CDR3 DNA sequence: TGCAGCGTGGCAAACAGCGGATTCTCTGGAAACACCATATATTTT. Residues: CSVANSGFSGNTIYF.

Written as DNA, the CDR3 is TGTGCCAGCAGAAATACAGGGTACTATTCACCCCTCCACTTT. Its protein is CASRNTGYYSPLHF. V is TRBV25-1 and J is TRBJ1-6; D might be TRBD1 (6 bases). CDR3 length equals 14 residues. With 6 bases removed from V and 8 bases from J, the gap between germline ends came to 14 bases. CDR1 is MGHDK and CDR2 is SYGVNS in the germline V gene.

This clone was found once. V gene TRBV21-1 combines with J gene TRBJ2-1; TRBD2, the table's D call, lacks a check against the DNA. TRBV21-1 is a recognized pseudogene. The CDR3 spans 14 residues. CDR3 loop: CASPPGGPYNEQFF. DNA of the CDR3: TGTGCCAGCCCCCCGGGAGGGCCCTACAATGAGCAGTTCTTC.

CDR3 nucleotides: TGCGCCAGCAGTGACAGGACTAAAAACACTGAAGCTTTCTTT. This gives the protein CASSDRTKNTEAFF. This chain uses TRBV10-1 with TRBJ1-1; D is uncertain. Trimming removed 3 bases from V and 2 bases from J, with 10 bases in between. Germline assignment: CDR1 WNHNN and CDR2 SYGVQD (reference sequence). The CDR3 consists of 14 residues.

The rearrangement links TRBV7-3 to TRBJ2-6; no clear D gene. Germline assignment: CDR1 SGHTA and CDR2 FQGTGA. V was trimmed by 2 bases and J by 4 bases, leaving 12 bases between them. The CDR3 consists of 16 residues. The CDR3 here is CASSLSARSGANVLTF. The CDR3, as DNA: TGTGCCAGCAGCTTATCAGCGAGGTCCGGGGCCAACGTCCTGACTTTC.

The gene calls are TRBV5-5 and TRBJ2-5, with D possibly matching TRBD2 (6 bases). V lost 6 bases and J 1 base, leaving 13 bases between the germline ends. Germline CDR1 is SGHKS and CDR2 is YYEKEE (reference sequence). The CDR3 sequence is 14 residues long. In DNA, the CDR3 is TGTGCCAGCAATCCCCTCGGGGGCCAAGAGACCCAGTACTTC. Its translation is CASNPLGGQETQYF. Full variable domain (outside the CDR3, taken from reference TRBV5-5 and TRBJ2-5): DAGVTQSPTHLIKTRGQQVTLRCSPISGHKSVSWYQQVLGQGPQFIFQYYEKEERGRGNFPDRFSARQFPNYSSELNVNALLLGDSALYLCASNPLGGQETQYFGPGTRLLVL.

The chain joins TRBV3-1 (or the pseudogene TRBV3-2) to TRBJ2-5; weak D call: TRBD2 (7 bases). V was shortened by 1 base and J by 5 bases, with 17 bases between the two germline ends. CDR1 is LGHDT and CDR2 is YNNKEL in the germline V gene (reference sequence). This CDR3 spans 16 amino acids. The DNA for the CDR3 is TGTGCCAGCAGCCAAGCGGGGAGGGGGGCCGGTGAGACCCAGTACTTC. Protein sequence: CASSQAGRGAGETQYF.

The genes are TRBV9 and TRBJ2-4, with 9 bases lining up with TRBD2. CDR3 length: 14 amino acids. Germline V gene data show CDR1 as SGDLS and CDR2 as YYNGEE. Germline trimming cut 2 bases from V and 7 bases from J; bases unmatched to any gene: 4. The chain's CDR3 is CASSVQAGGNIQYF. CDR3 bases: TGTGCCAGCAGCGTCCAAGCGGGGGGTAACATTCAGTACTTC.

The chain links TRBV28 to TRBJ1-2, with a weak D call TRBD1 (6 bases). Deletions cut 8 bases from V and 3 bases from J, with 13 bases between. The germline V gene encodes CDR1 MDHEN and CDR2 SYDVKM. CDR3 length equals 13 residues. The chain's CDR3 is CASGQPNHYGYTF. The DNA for the CDR3 is TGTGCCAGCGGACAGCCTAACCACTATGGCTACACCTTC.